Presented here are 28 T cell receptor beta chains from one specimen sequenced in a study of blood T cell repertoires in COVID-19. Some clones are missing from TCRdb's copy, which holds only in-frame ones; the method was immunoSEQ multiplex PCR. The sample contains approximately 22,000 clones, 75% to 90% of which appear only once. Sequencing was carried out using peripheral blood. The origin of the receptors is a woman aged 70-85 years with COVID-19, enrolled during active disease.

The CDR3 loop reads CASSSTDPQGKQYF. CDR3 DNA sequence: TGTGCCAGCTCTTCGACAGATCCCCAAGGCAAGCAGTACTTC. V is TRBV18 and J is TRBJ2-7, with D possibly TRBD1 on 5 matching bases. With 6 bases removed from V and 8 bases from J, the gap between germline ends came to 20 bases. CDR1 and CDR2 from the germline V gene are KGHSH and LQKENI. The CDR3 is 14 amino acids.

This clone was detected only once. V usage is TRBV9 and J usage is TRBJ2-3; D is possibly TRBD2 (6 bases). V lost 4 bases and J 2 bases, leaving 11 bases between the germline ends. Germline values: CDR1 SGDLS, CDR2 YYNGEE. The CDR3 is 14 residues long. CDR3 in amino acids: CASSPRGNTDTQYF. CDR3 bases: TGTGCCAGCAGCCCTCGGGGGAACACAGATACGCAGTATTTT.

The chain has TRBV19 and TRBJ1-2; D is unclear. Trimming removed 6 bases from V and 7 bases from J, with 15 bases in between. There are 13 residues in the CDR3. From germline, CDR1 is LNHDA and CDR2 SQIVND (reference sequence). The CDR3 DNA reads TGTGCCAGTAGCCTACCTTTCCTAATTGGCTACACCTTC. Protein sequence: CASSLPFLIGYTF.

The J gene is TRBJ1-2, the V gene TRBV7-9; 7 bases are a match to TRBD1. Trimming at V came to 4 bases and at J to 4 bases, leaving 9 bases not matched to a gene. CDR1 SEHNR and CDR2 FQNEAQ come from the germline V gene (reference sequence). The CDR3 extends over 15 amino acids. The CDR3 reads CASSSGTARLYGYTF. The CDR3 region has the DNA TGTGCCAGCAGCTCAGGGACAGCACGCCTCTATGGCTACACCTTC. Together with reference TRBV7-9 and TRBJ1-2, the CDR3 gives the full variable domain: DTGVSQNPRHKITKRGQNVTFRCDPISEHNRLYWYRQTLGQGPEFLTYFQNEAQLEKSRLLSDRFSAERPKGSFSTLEIQRTEQGDSAMYLCASSSGTARLYGYTFGSGTRLTVV.

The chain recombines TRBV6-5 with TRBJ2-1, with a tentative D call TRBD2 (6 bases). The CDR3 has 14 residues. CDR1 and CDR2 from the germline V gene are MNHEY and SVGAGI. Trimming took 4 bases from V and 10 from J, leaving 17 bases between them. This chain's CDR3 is CASSFGLLGREQFF. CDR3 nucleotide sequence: TGTGCCAGCAGTTTTGGACTACTGGGCAGGGAGCAGTTCTTC.

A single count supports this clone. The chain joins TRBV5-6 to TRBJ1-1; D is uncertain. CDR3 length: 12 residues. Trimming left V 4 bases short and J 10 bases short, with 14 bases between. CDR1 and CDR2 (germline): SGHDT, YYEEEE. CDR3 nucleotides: TGTGCCAGCAGCCTTCGTCATTCAGGAGCTTTCTTT. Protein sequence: CASSLRHSGAFF.

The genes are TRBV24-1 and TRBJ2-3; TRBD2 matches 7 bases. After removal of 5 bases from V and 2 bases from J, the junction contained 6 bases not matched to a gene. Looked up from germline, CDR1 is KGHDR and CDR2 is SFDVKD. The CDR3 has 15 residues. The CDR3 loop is CATSGGLAATDTQYF. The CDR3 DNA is TGTGCCACCAGTGGAGGGCTAGCGGCCACAGATACGCAGTATTTT.

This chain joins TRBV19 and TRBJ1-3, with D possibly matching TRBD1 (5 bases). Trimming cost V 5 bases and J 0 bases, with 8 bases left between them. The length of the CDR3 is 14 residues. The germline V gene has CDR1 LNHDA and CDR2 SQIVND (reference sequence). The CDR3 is CASSHRTSGNTIYF. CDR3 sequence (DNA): TGTGCCAGTAGTCACAGGACCTCTGGAAACACCATATATTTT.

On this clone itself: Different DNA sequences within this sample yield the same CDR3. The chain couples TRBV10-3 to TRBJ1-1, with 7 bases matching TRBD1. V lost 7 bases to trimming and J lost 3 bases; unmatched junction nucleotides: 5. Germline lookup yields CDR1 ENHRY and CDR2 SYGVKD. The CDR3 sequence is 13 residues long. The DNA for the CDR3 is TGTGCCATCAATGACAGGGTGGACACTGAAGCTTTCTTT. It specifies CAINDRVDTEAFF.

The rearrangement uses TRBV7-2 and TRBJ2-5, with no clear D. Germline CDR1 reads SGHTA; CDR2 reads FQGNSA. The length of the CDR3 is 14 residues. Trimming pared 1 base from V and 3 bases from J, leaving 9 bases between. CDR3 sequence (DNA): TGTGCCAGCAGCTTAGTAGTAACTGAAGAGACCCAGTACTTC. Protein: CASSLVVTEETQYF. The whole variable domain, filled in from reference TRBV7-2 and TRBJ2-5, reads GAGVSQSPSNKVTEKGKDVELRCDPISGHTALYWYRQSLGQGLEFLIYFQGNSAPDKSGLPSDRFSAERTGGSVSTLTIQRTQQEDSAVYLCASSLVVTEETQYFGPGTRLLVL.

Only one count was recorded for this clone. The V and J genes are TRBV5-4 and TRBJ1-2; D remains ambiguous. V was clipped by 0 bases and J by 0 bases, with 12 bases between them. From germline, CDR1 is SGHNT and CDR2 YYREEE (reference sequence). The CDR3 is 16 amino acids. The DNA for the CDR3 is TGTGCCAGCAGCTTGGGCGCGGGAGCATCTAACTATGGCTACACCTTC. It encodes CASSLGAGASNYGYTF.

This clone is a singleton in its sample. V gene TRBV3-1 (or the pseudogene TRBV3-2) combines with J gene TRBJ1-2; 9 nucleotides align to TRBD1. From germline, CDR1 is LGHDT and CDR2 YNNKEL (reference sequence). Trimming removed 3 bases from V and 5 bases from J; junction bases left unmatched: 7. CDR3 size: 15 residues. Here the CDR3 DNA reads TGTGCCAGCAGCCAGATTCCCGGGACAGGGTATGGCTACACCTTC. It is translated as CASSQIPGTGYGYTF.

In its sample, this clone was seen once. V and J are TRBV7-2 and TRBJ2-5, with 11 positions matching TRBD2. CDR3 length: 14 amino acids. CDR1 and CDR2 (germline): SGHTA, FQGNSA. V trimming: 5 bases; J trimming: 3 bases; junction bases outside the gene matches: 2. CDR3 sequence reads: CASSQTSGKETQYF. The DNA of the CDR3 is TGTGCCAGCAGCCAGACTAGCGGGAAAGAGACCCAGTACTTC.

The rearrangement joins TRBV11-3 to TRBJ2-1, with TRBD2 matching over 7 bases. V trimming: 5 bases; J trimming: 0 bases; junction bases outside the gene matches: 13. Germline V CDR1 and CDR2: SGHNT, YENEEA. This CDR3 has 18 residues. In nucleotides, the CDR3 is TGTGCCAGCAGCCTACTACGCGGGGGAATGAGCTCCTACAATGAGCAGTTCTTC. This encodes CASSLLRGGMSSYNEQFF.

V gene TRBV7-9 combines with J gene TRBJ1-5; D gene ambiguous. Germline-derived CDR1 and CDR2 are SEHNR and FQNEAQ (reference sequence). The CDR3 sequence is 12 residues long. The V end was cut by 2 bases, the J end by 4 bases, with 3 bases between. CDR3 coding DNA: TGTGCCAGCAGCTTACAGAATCAGCCCCAGCATTTT. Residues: CASSLQNQPQHF.

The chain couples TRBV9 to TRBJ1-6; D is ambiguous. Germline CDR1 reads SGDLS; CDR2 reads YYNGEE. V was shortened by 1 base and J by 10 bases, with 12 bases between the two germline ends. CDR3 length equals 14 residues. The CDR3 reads CASSVSGVQSPLHF. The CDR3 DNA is TGTGCCAGCAGCGTATCCGGGGTACAGTCACCCCTCCACTTT.

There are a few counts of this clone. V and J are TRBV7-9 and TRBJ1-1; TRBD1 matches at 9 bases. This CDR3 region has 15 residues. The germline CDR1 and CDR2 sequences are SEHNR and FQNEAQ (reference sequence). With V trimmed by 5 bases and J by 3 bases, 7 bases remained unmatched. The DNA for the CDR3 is TGTGCCAGCAGCCTGGGACAGGGTCAAGACACTGAAGCTTTCTTT. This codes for CASSLGQGQDTEAFF.

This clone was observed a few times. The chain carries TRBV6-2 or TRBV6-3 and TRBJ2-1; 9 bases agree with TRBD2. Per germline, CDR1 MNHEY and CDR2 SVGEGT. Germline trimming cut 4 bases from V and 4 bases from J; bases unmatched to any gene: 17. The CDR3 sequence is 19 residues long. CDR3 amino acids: CASSFLGLADTSGYNEQFF. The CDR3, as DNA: TGTGCCAGCAGTTTTCTGGGACTAGCCGACACCTCAGGGTACAATGAGCAGTTCTTC.

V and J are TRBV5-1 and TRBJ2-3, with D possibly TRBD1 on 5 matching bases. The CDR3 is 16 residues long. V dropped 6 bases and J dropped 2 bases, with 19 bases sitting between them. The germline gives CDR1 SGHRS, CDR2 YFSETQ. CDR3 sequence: CASKQEPRWDTDTQYF. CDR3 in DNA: TGCGCCAGCAAACAGGAGCCGAGATGGGACACAGATACGCAGTATTTT.

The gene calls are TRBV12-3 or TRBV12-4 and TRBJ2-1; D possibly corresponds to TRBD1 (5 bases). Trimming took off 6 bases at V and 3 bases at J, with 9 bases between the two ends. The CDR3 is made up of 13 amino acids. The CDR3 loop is CASRWGGYNEQFF. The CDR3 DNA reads TGTGCCAGCAGGTGGGGCGGCTACAATGAGCAGTTCTTC.

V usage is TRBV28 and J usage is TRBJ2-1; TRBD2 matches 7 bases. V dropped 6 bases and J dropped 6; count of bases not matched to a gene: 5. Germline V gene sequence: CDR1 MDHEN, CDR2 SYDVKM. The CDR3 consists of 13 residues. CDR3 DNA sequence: TGTGCCAGCAGCGACACGGGAGGCAATGAGCAGTTCTTC. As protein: CASSDTGGNEQFF.

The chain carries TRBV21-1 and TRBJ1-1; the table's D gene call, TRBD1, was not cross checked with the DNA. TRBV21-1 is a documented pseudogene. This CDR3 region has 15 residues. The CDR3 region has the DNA TGTGCCAGCAGCAAAGCGCAGGGGGTGAACACTGAAGCTTTCTTT. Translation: CASSKAQGVNTEAFF.

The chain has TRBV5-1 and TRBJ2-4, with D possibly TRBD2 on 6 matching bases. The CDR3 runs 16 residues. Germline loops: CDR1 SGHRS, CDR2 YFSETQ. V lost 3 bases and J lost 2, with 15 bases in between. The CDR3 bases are TGCGCCAGCAGCTCCGGCGGGACCGAAACCAAAAACATTCAGTACTTC. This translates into CASSSGGTETKNIQYF.

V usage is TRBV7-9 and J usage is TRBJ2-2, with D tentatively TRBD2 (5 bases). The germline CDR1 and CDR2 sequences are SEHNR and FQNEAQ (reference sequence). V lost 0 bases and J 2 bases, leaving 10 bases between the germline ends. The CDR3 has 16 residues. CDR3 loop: CASSLAPRGNTGELFF. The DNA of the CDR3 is TGTGCCAGCAGCTTAGCGCCCCGGGGTAACACCGGGGAGCTGTTTTTT. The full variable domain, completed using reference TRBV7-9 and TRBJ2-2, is DTGVSQNPRHKITKRGQNVTFRCDPISEHNRLYWYRQTLGQGPEFLTYFQNEAQLEKSRLLSDRFSAERPKGSFSTLEIQRTEQGDSAMYLCASSLAPRGNTGELFFGEGSRLTVL.

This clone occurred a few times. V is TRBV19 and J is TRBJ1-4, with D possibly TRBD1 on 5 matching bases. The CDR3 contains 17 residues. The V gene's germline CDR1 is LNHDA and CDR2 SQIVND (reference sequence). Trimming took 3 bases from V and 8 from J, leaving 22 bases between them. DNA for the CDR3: TGTGCCAGTAGTATGGGGGGACCGGGACCAAGGGCCGAAAAACTGTTTTTT. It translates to CASSMGGPGPRAEKLFF.

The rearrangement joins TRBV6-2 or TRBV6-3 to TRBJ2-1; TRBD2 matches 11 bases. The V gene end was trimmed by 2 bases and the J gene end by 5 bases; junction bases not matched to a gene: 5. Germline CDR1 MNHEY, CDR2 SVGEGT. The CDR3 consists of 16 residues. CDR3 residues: CASSYRLAGGNNEQFF. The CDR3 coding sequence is TGTGCCAGCAGTTACCGGCTAGCGGGGGGTAACAATGAGCAGTTCTTC.

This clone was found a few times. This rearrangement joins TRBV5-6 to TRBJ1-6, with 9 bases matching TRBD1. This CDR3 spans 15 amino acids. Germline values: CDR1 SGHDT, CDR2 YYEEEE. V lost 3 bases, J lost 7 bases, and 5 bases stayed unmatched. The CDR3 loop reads CASSWGQGFNSPLHF. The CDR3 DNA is TGTGCCAGCAGCTGGGGACAGGGCTTCAATTCACCCCTCCACTTT.

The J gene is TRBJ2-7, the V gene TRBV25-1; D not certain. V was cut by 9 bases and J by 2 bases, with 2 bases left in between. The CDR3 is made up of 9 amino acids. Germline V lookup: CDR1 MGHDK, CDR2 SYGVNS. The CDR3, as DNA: TGTGCCAGTACCTACGAGCAGTACTTC. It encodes CASTYEQYF.